This T cell receptor beta chain was observed in a study of T cells after yellow fever vaccination. About the research overall: Preparation of fractions with low cell numbers was performed using SMART-Seq v4 Ultra Low Input.

In germline, CDR1 is MNHNY, CDR2 SVGAGI (reference sequence). V shed 1 base and J shed 4 bases, with 5 bases lying between them. The CDR3 is 13 residues long. TCRdb itself ran the 5' RACE reads through MiXCR, one entry per CDR3 protein. The sample lists about 630,000 distinct CDR3 sequences, 9% to 15% seen once, with 15% in the top ten. The sequence derives from a young man who received the YFV17D yellow fever vaccine. Sequenced here: PBMCs, sampled on the day of the yellow fever booster vaccination. This rearrangement joins TRBV6-6 to TRBJ1-3, with no clear D. This CDR3 reads CASSYYPGNTIYF. The CDR3 DNA is TGTGCCAGCAGTTACTACCCAGGAAACACCATATATTTT.